A selection of T cell receptor beta chains follows, all from one sample in a study of cytomegalovirus exposure and HLA in healthy donors. This table comes from immunoSEQ multiplex PCR, and its TCRdb copy is limited to in-frame clones, with some not included. The sample records about 120,000 clones, 85% to 90% being singletons. Material for sequencing was PBMCs. These receptors all come from a young woman in good health and CMV-seronegative. Both conserved end residues are part of each CDR3. Clone size is given for some rows only: seen once, a few or many times, or a class if the clone is expanded.

CASSTRQGYEQYF TRBJ2-7 TRBV19 NA
CASSRGTLGQYF TRBJ2-7 TRBV7-2 NA
CASSFPAGQGRVYGGEAFF TRBJ1-1 TRBV28 once
CASSLGGLGQFF TRBJ2-1 TRBV27 NA
CASSLVGSMAGRGYEQYF TRBJ2-7 TRBV5-1 NA
CASSYSRETQYF TRBJ2-5 TRBV6-5 once
CAGTGGAFYGYTF TRBJ1-2 TRBV6-6 NA
CASRAGGIAGELFF TRBJ2-2 TRBV6-1 NA
CASSGRTSGEQYF TRBJ2-7 TRBV7-8 few
CASSVDGGSEQYF TRBJ2-7 TRBV9 NA
CASSALRTTGELFF TRBJ2-2 TRBV10-1 NA
CASSLGQGGEKLFF TRBJ1-4 TRBV5-1 NA
CASRAGLALGSYNEQFF TRBJ2-1 TRBV5-6 NA
CASSGGQGRQETQYF TRBJ2-5 TRBV2 NA
CASSLKREYNADTQYF TRBJ2-3 TRBV5-4 NA
CASSIEWANEQFF TRBJ2-1 TRBV19 NA
CASSLGGGASTDTQYF TRBJ2-3 TRBV5-4 NA
CASSRTTTSYEQYF TRBJ2-7 TRBV6-5 NA
CASRDREYTEAFF TRBJ1-1 TRBV6-6 NA
CASSRGTGVNQPQHF TRBJ1-5 TRBV28 NA
CASSFRGARGYTF TRBJ1-2 TRBV28 NA
CAWGSGFSYEQYF TRBJ2-7 TRBV30 once
CASSLDISYEQYF TRBJ2-7 TRBV11-2 few
CASSSTGLGEGTQYF TRBJ2-5 TRBV7-8 NA
CAWRPGGGEKLFF TRBJ1-4 TRBV30 NA
CASSPTGGYGYTF TRBJ1-2 TRBV27 NA
CASSSTGGRSYEQYF TRBJ2-7 TRBV9 NA
CSVRDRGTTDTQYF TRBJ2-3 TRBV29-1 NA
CASSISGQTQYF TRBJ2-5 TRBV7-9 NA
CASSVTGQGIRGYTF TRBJ1-2 TRBV28 NA
CASSAEKRNEQYF TRBJ2-7 TRBV19 NA
CASRSPGRGGGTGELFF TRBJ2-2 TRBV28 NA
CASSTVASGRAGANVLTF TRBJ2-6 TRBV19 NA
CASSEAGRARETQYF TRBJ2-5 TRBV6-1 NA
CASSAGKGVTVWEAFF TRBJ1-1 TRBV9 NA